This TCR beta chain emerged from a study of blood T cell repertoires in COVID-19. The CDR3 totals 13 residues. The V end was cut by 4 bases, the J end by 5 bases, with 10 bases between. Germline CDR1 is KGHDR and CDR2 is SFDVKD. Sequenced by immunoSEQ multiplex PCR; TCRdb stores in-frame clones only, minus some. The sample consists of more than 70,000 clones, around four fifths of them appearing once. The rearrangement joins TRBV24-1 to TRBJ2-5, with D possibly TRBD1 on 5 matching bases. The source material was peripheral blood. The TCR comes from a human donor in a cohort sampled during active COVID-19. DNA for the CDR3: TGTGCCACCAGTGAAGGGGCTTCGGAGACCCAGTACTTC. Its protein is CATSEGASETQYF.